One and the same sample provided the 18 T cell receptor beta chains below, sequenced in a study of T cell responses to AZD1222 COVID-19 vaccine. Method: immunoSEQ multiplex PCR; TCRdb's copy keeps in-frame clones and lacks some. Of some 180,000 clones in the sample, 85% to 95% are singletons; the top ten hold about 1%. The source was peripheral blood, collected 28 days after the second dose of the MenACWY control vaccine. All receptors come from an adult who received the MenACWY meningococcal vaccine as a control.

The V call is TRBV18, the J call TRBJ1-1, with no clear D. CDR1 and CDR2 from the germline V gene are KGHSH and LQKENI. The CDR3 is made up of 13 amino acids. V was cut by 7 bases and J by 0 bases, with 9 bases left in between. Written as DNA, the CDR3 is TGTGCCAGCTTATTAACAGTGAACACTGAAGCTTTCTTT. The encoded protein is CASLLTVNTEAFF. Supplemented by reference TRBV18 and TRBJ1-1, the full variable domain reads NAGVMQNPRHLVRRRGQEARLRCSPMKGHSHVYWYRQLPEEGLKFMVYLQKENIIDESGMPKERFSAEFPKEGPSILRIQQVVRGDSAAYFCASLLTVNTEAFFGQGTRLTVV.

This clone was counted a single time. The rearrangement links TRBV6-6 to TRBJ1-6; 7 bases align to TRBD1. Trimming took 6 bases from V and 0 from J; bases not matched to a gene: 20. The CDR3 sequence is 21 residues long. The germline CDR1 and CDR2 sequences are MNHNY and SVGAGI (reference sequence). The CDR3, as DNA: TGTGCCAGCAGCCGAAGGGGGCGAGGGCCCTCCGCGAGCTCCTATAATTCACCCCTCCACTTT. Its protein is CASSRRGRGPSASSYNSPLHF.

This sequence joins TRBV2 and TRBJ2-2, with D perhaps TRBD1 (5 bases). The CDR3 runs to 17 residues. In germline, CDR1 is SNHLY, CDR2 FYNNEI. Trimming stripped 7 bases from V and 3 bases from J, with 21 bases between. CDR3 coding DNA: TGTGCCAGCACCCCCAGGGCAGGGTTAGGGTACACCGGGGAGCTGTTTTTT. The encoded protein is CASTPRAGLGYTGELFF.

The genes are TRBV29-1 and TRBJ1-1, with D possibly TRBD1 on 6 matching bases. CDR1 and CDR2 from the germline V gene are SQVTM and ANQGSEA. This CDR3 has 14 amino acids. V lost 5 bases and J 1 base, leaving 14 bases between the germline ends. The CDR3 region is CSVRWGAANTEAFF. The CDR3 nucleotides read TGCAGCGTTCGTTGGGGGGCTGCGAACACTGAAGCTTTCTTT.

This chain links TRBV5-4 with TRBJ1-1, with D possibly matching TRBD1 (5 bases). The germline V gene has CDR1 SGHNT and CDR2 YYREEE (reference sequence). Trimming stripped 4 bases from V and 1 base from J, with 14 bases between. The CDR3 totals 15 residues. Written as DNA, the CDR3 is TGTGCCAGCAGCCCCGGGGCGGGTGGGAACACTGAAGCTTTCTTT. Translating gives CASSPGAGGNTEAFF.

The chain couples TRBV6-5 to TRBJ1-2; D remains unclear. The V end was cut by 8 bases, the J end by 4 bases, with 14 bases between. Germline V lookup: CDR1 MNHEY, CDR2 SVGAGI. CDR3 length: 13 amino acids. The CDR3 protein is CASALSYSYGYTF. The CDR3 DNA reads TGTGCCAGCGCTCTTTCGTACAGCTATGGCTACACCTTC.

The chain couples TRBV30 to TRBJ1-1; D remains unclear. CDR1 and CDR2 (germline): GTSNPN, SVGIG (reference sequence). V lost 3 bases to trimming and J lost 5 bases, with 19 bases between them. The CDR3 is 15 residues long. CDR3 bases: TGTGCCTGGAGAGGACGGCCGAACATGTTAACTGAAGCTTTCTTT. Its translation is CAWRGRPNMLTEAFF.

The CDR3 DNA reads TGTGCCAGCAGACCTCGGGACAGCCTCTCCTACGAGCAGTACTTC. This codes for CASRPRDSLSYEQYF. The rearrangement joins TRBV6-5 to TRBJ2-7, with TRBD1 matching 7 bases. Germline CDR1 and CDR2: MNHEY and SVGAGI. The ends lost 6 bases at V and 0 bases at J; junction bases unmatched: 8. This CDR3 region has 15 residues.

The chain carries TRBV7-2 and TRBJ2-5; 9 nucleotides match TRBD2. The V and J ends lost 5 bases and 1 base, in that order; junction bases with no gene match: 5. Germline CDR1 reads SGHTA; CDR2 reads FQGNSA. CDR3 length: 15 residues. CDR3 in DNA: TGTGCCAGCAGCCAGCGGGGGGTGAGCCAAGAGACCCAGTACTTC. Translation gives CASSQRGVSQETQYF. Variable domain in full (rest from reference TRBV7-2 and TRBJ2-5): GAGVSQSPSNKVTEKGKDVELRCDPISGHTALYWYRQSLGQGLEFLIYFQGNSAPDKSGLPSDRFSAERTGGSVSTLTIQRTQQEDSAVYLCASSQRGVSQETQYFGPGTRLLVL.

The chain carries TRBV18 and TRBJ1-2, with 8 nucleotides matching TRBD1. Germline V gene lookup returns CDR1 KGHSH and CDR2 LQKENI. The CDR3 spans 13 residues. The junction had 3 bases not matched to a gene; V was cut back by 6 bases and J by 3 bases. The CDR3 loop is CASSLTGDYGYTF. The DNA of the CDR3 is TGTGCCAGCTCCCTGACAGGGGACTATGGCTACACCTTC.

This clone has only one observation. The V and J genes are TRBV6-2 or TRBV6-3 and TRBJ2-1, with D hard to call. The V and J ends lost 5 bases and 3 bases respectively, with 8 bases between them. CDR1 is MNHEY, CDR2 SVGEGT, per germline. This CDR3 spans 13 amino acids. The CDR3 here is CASSTERYNEQFF. CDR3 bases: TGTGCCAGCAGTACGGAGCGCTACAATGAGCAGTTCTTC.

The chain joins TRBV4-3 to TRBJ1-5; D remains unclear. Germline V lookup: CDR1 LGHNA, CDR2 YSLEER. V lost 0 bases and J 0 bases, leaving 9 bases between the germline ends. The CDR3 sequence is 16 residues long. For the CDR3, the DNA is TGCGCCAGCAGCCAAGACGGCGAAATTAGCAATCAGCCCCAGCATTTT. Translated, it gives CASSQDGEISNQPQHF.

The rearrangement uses TRBV30 and TRBJ1-5, with D unresolved. This CDR3 has 13 amino acids. Per the germline V gene, CDR1 is GTSNPN and CDR2 is SVGIG (reference sequence). Trimming stripped 5 bases from V and 0 bases from J, with 8 bases between. This CDR3 is CAWAGNSNQPQHF. In DNA form, the CDR3 reads TGTGCCTGGGCCGGGAATAGCAATCAGCCCCAGCATTTT. The whole variable domain, filled in from reference TRBV30 and TRBJ1-5, reads SQTIHQWPATLVQPVGSPLSLECTVEGTSNPNLYWYRQAAGRGLQLLFYSVGIGQISSEVPQNLSASRPQDRQFILSSKKLLLSDSGFYLCAWAGNSNQPQHFGDGTRLSIL.

CDR3 region: CASSLDSGYYGYTF. The CDR3 region has the DNA TGTGCCAGCAGCCTGGACAGCGGCTACTATGGCTACACCTTC. This rearrangement joins TRBV7-2 to TRBJ1-2, with a tentative D call TRBD1 (6 bases). The germline V and J ends were trimmed by 5 bases and 3 bases, with 13 bases remaining between them. This CDR3 comprises 14 residues. From germline, CDR1 is SGHTA and CDR2 FQGNSA. The variable domain in full, with the rest retrieved from reference TRBV7-2 and TRBJ1-2, is GAGVSQSPSNKVTEKGKDVELRCDPISGHTALYWYRQSLGQGLEFLIYFQGNSAPDKSGLPSDRFSAERTGGSVSTLTIQRTQQEDSAVYLCASSLDSGYYGYTFGSGTRLTVV.

This chain uses TRBV4-3 with TRBJ1-6, with 7 bases lining up with TRBD1. The CDR3 consists of 18 residues. CDR1 LGHNA and CDR2 YSLEER come from the germline V gene. The V and J ends lost 0 bases and 0 bases, in that order; junction bases with no gene match: 5. The DNA of the CDR3 is TGCGCCAGCAGCCAAGATGAGACAGGGCGCTCCTATAATTCACCCCTCCACTTT. Protein product: CASSQDETGRSYNSPLHF.

This clone came up a few times. The genes are TRBV27 and TRBJ1-5, with 7 bases fitting TRBD1. Per germline, CDR1 MNHEY and CDR2 SMNVEV (reference sequence). After removal of 6 bases from V and 7 bases from J, the junction contained 3 bases not matched to a gene. The CDR3 loop spans 12 amino acids. CDR3 protein: CASRGQNQPQHF. The CDR3 coding sequence is TGTGCCAGCAGGGGACAGAACCAGCCCCAGCATTTT.

The chain employs TRBV7-2 and TRBJ1-5; 7 positions match TRBD1. CDR3 size: 14 residues. V gave up 4 bases and J gave up 4 bases; unmatched junction bases: 4. Germline CDR1 SGHTA, CDR2 FQGNSA. In DNA, the CDR3 is TGTGCCAGCAGCTCCCGGACAGGAAATCAGCCCCAGCATTTT. Its translation is CASSSRTGNQPQHF.

With regard to this clone: Other nucleotide sequences in the sample specify the same CDR3. The rearrangement uses TRBV18 and TRBJ1-1; D not certain. V dropped 2 bases and J dropped 0 bases, with 7 bases sitting between them. The CDR3 is 14 residues long. Germline V gene lookup returns CDR1 KGHSH and CDR2 LQKENI. The CDR3 nucleotides are TGTGCCAGCTCACCAGGGTGGATGAACACTGAAGCTTTCTTT. It yields the protein CASSPGWMNTEAFF.